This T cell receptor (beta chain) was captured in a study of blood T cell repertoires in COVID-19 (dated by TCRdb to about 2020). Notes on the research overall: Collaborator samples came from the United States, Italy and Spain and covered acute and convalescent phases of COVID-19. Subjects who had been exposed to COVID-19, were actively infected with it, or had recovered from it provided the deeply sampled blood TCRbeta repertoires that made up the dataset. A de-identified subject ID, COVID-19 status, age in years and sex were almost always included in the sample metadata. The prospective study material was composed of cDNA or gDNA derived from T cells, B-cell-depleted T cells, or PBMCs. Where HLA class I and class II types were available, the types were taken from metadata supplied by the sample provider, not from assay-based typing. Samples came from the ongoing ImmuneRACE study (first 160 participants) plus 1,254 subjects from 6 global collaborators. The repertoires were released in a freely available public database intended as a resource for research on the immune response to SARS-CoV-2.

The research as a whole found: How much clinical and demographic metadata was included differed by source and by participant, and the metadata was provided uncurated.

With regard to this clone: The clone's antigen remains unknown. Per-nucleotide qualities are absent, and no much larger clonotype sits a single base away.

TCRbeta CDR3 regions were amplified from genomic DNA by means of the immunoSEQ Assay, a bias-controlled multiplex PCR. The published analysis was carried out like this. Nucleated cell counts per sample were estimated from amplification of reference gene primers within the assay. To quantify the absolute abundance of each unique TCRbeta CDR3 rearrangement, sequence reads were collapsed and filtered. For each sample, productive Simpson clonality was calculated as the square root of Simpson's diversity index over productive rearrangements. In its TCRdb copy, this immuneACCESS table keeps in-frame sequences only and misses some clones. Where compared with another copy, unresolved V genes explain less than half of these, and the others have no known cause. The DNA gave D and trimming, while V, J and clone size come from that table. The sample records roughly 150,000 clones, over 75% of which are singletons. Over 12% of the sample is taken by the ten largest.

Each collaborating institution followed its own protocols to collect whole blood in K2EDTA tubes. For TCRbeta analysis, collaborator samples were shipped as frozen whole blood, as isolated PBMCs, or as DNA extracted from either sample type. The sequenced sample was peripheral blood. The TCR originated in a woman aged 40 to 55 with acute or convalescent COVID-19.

The nucleotides read TGTGCCAGCAGCAGGGGTGGGGGAGGACAGCCCCAGCATTTT. It translates to CASSRGGGGQPQHF. The sequence is built from TRBV7-9 and TRBJ1-5; TRBD1 is possibly the D segment (5 matching bases). The germline V gene (reference sequence) gives CDR1 as SEHNR and CDR2 as FQNEAQ. Taken from cysteine to phenylalanine, the CDR3 has 14 residues. The CDR3 DNA has 42 bases and is translated from base 1. V and J lose 5 bases and 7 bases, and a span of 15 bases separates them.